This T cell receptor beta chain emerged from a study of cytomegalovirus exposure and HLA in healthy donors. PCR employed 60 Vbeta and 13 Jbeta primers. Sequencing was performed with immunoSEQ multiplex PCR; in TCRdb, only in-frame clones are kept and a portion is missing. The data show under 95,000 clones, roughly 80% seen once. Study observations and caveats: Across HLA loci, a later analysis found differing TCR association rates, with DRB1 most and HLA-C fewest.

Concerning this clone: As yet, its antigen is unknown.

The CDR3 is made up of 14 amino acids. The germline V gene has CDR1 LNHDA and CDR2 SQIVND (reference sequence). V dropped 4 bases and J dropped 11 bases, with 17 bases sitting between them. This sequence originates from a male donor in good health and CMV-seronegative. The chain has TRBV19 and TRBJ1-4; tentative D call: TRBD1 (5 bases). Sequenced: PBMCs. CDR3 coding DNA: TGTGCCAGTAGTAGTCAGGTTTCGGGGGGGAAACTGTTTTTT. Its translation is CASSSQVSGGKLFF.